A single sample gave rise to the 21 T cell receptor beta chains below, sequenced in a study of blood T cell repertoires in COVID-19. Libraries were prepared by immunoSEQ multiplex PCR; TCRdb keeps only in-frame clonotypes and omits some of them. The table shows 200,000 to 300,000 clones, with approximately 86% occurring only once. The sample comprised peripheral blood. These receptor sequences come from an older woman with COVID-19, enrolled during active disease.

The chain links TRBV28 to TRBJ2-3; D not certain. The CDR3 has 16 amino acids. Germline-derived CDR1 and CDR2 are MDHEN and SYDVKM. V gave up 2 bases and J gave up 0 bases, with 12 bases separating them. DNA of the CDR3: TGTGCCAGCAGTTTAGCGGCACAATCTAGCACAGATACGCAGTATTTT. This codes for CASSLAAQSSTDTQYF.

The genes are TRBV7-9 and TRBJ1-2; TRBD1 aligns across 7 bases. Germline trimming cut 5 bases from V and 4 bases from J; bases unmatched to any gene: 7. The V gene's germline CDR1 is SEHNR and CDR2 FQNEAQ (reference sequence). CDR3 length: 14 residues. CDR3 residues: CASSAGQEAYGYTF. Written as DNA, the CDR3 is TGTGCCAGCAGCGCAGGACAGGAAGCCTATGGCTACACCTTC.

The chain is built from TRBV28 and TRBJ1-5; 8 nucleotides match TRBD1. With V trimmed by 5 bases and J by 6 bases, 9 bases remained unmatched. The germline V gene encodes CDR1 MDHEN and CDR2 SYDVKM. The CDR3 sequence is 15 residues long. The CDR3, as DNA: TGTGCCAGCAGTCCTGAACAGGGGGGTCTTCAGCCCCAGCATTTT. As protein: CASSPEQGGLQPQHF.

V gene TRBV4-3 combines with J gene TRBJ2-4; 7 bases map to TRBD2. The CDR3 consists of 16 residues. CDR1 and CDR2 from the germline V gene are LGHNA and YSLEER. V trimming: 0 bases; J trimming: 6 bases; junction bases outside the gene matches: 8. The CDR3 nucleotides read TGCGCCAGCAGCCAAGATGGGGGGGTTCGGAGAAACATTCAGTACTTC. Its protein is CASSQDGGVRRNIQYF.

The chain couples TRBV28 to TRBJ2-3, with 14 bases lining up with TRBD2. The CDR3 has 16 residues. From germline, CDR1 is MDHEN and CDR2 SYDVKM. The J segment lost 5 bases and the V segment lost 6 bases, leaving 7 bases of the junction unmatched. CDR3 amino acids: CASSKTSGREVDTQYF. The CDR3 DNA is TGTGCCAGCAGCAAGACTAGCGGGAGGGAGGTAGATACGCAGTATTTT.

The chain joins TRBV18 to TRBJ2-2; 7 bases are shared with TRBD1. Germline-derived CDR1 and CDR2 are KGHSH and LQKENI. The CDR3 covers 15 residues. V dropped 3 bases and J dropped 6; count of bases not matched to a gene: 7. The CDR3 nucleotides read TGTGCCAGCTCACCTCTACAGGGGTTCGCCGGGGAGCTGTTTTTT. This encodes CASSPLQGFAGELFF.

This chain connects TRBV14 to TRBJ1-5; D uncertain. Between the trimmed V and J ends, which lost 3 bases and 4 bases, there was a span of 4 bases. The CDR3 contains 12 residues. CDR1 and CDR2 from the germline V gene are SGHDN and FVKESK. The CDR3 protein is CASSHLNQPQHF. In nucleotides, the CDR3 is TGTGCCAGCAGCCATCTAAATCAGCCCCAGCATTTT.

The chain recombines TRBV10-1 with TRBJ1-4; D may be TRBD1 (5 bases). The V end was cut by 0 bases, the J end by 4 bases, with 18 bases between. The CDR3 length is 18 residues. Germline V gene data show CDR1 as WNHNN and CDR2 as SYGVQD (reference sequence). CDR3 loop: CASSESEWWGVDNEKLFF. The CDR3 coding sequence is TGCGCCAGCAGTGAGTCGGAATGGTGGGGGGTGGATAATGAAAAACTGTTTTTT.

CDR3 coding DNA: TGTGCCTGGACCGGGGGTGAGGACTATGGCTACACCTTC. This encodes CAWTGGEDYGYTF. The rearrangement uses TRBV30 and TRBJ1-2, with a possible D match to TRBD1 (5 bases). Germline V gene lookup returns CDR1 GTSNPN and CDR2 SVGIG (reference sequence). There are 13 residues in the CDR3. The ends were cut back, 4 bases at V and 3 bases at J, with 12 bases in the middle.

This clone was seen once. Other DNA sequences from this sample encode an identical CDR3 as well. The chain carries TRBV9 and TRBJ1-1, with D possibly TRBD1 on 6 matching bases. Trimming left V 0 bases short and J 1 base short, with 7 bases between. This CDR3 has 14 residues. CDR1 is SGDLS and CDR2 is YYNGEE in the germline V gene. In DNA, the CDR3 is TGTGCCAGCAGCGTAGTAGGGGGGAACACTGAAGCTTTCTTT. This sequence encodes CASSVVGGNTEAFF. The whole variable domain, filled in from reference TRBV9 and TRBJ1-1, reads DSGVTQTPKHLITATGQRVTLRCSPRSGDLSVYWYQQSLDQGLQFLIQYYNGEERAKGNILERFSAQQFPDLHSELNLSSLELGDSALYFCASSVVGGNTEAFFGQGTRLTVV.

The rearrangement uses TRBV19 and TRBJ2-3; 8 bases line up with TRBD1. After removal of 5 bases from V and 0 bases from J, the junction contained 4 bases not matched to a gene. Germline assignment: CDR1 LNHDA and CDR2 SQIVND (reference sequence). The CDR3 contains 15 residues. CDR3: CASSGRDRSTDTQYF. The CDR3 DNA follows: TGTGCCAGTAGTGGCCGGGACAGGAGCACAGATACGCAGTATTTT.

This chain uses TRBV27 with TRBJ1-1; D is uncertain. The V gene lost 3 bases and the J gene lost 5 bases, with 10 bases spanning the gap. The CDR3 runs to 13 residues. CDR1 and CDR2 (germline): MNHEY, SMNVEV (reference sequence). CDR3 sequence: CASSFSARTEAFF. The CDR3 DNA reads TGTGCCAGCAGTTTCTCGGCGAGGACTGAAGCTTTCTTT.

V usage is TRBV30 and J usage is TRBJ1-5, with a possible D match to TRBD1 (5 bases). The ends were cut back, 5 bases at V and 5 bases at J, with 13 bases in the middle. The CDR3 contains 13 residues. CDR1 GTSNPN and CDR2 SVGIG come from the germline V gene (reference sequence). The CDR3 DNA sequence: TGTGCCTGGGCCGGCAGGGATGATCAGCCCCAGCATTTT. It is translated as CAWAGRDDQPQHF.

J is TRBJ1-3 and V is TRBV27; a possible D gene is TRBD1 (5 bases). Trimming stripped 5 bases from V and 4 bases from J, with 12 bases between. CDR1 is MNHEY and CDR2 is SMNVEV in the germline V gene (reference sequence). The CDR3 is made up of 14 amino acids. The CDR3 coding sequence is TGTGCCAGCAGTCCGCGGGGGTGGGGAAACACCATATATTTT. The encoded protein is CASSPRGWGNTIYF.

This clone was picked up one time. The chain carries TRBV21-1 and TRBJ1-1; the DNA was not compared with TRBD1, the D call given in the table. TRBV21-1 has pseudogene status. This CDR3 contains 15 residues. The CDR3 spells CASSKAYTPNTEAFF. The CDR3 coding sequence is TGTGCCAGCAGCAAAGCGTACACCCCGAACACTGAAGCTTTCTTT.

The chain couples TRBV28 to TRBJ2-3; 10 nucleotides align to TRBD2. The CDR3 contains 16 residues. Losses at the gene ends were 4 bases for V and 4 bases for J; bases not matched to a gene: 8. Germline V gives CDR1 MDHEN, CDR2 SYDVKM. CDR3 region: CASSSASGSAADTQYF. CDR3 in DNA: TGTGCCAGCAGTTCGGCTAGCGGGAGTGCTGCAGATACGCAGTATTTT.

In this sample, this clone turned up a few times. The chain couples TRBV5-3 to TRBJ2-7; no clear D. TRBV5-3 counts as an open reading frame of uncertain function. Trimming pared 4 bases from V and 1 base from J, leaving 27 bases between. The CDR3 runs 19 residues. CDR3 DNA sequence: TGTGCCAGAAGCCAAACGATCCCCACCAGGCGACCCACATCCTACGAGCAGTACTTC. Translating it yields CARSQTIPTRRPTSYEQYF.

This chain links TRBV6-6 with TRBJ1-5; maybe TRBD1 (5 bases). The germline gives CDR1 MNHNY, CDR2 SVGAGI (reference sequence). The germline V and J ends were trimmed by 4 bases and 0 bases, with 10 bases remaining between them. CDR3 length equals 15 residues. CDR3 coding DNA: TGTGCCAGCAGTTGGGAGGGGTATAGCAATCAGCCCCAGCATTTT. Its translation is CASSWEGYSNQPQHF.

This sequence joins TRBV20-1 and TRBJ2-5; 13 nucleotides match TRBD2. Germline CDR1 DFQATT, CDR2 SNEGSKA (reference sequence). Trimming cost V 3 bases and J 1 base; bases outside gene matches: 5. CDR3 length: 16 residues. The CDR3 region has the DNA TGCAGTGCTAGTCGGGGACTAGCGGGGACCCAAGAGACCCAGTACTTC. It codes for CSASRGLAGTQETQYF.

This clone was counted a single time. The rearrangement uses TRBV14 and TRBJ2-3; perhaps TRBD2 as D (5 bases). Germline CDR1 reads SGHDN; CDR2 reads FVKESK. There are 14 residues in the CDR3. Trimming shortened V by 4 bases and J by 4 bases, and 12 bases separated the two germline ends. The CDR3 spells CASSPLVDADTQYF. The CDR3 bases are TGTGCCAGCAGCCCACTAGTGGACGCAGATACGCAGTATTTT.

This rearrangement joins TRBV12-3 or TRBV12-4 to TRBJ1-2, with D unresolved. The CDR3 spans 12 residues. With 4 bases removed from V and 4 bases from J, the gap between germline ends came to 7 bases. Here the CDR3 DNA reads TGTGCCAGCAGTTCCACGGTCTATGGCTACACCTTC. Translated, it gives CASSSTVYGYTF.